What follows describes a single TCR beta chain. It has no known antigen specificity. No clone much larger than this one lies a single base away; base qualities are absent. TCRbeta CDR3 regions were amplified from genomic DNA by means of the immunoSEQ Assay, a bias-controlled multiplex PCR. As for the original processing: The number of nucleated cells in each sample was estimated from the amplification of reference gene primers within the assay. To quantify the absolute abundance of each unique TCRbeta CDR3 rearrangement, sequence reads were collapsed and filtered. For each sample, productive Simpson clonality was calculated as the square root of Simpson's diversity index across productive rearrangements. TCRdb took this table from immuneACCESS and kept in-frame rearrangements with V and J called. Such tables lack part of the clones; where checked against another copy, unresolved V genes explain under half of the gap, and the rest is unexplained. V, J and clone size were drawn from that table, and D and trimming were deduced from the DNA. In this sample the table shows 79,000 or so clones, 75% to 90% of which occur a single time. The top ten hold roughly a sixth of the sample.

The source of the sample is a study of blood T cell repertoires in COVID-19 (TCRdb year 2020). Notes on the research overall: Samples from collaborators originated in the United States, Italy and Spain and spanned both the acute and convalescent phases of COVID-19. The prospective study material was composed of cDNA or gDNA derived from T cells, B-cell-depleted T cells, or PBMCs. Subjects who had been exposed to COVID-19, were actively infected with it, or had recovered from it provided the deeply sampled blood TCRbeta repertoires that made up the dataset. The repertoires were made available in a free public database intended to serve as a resource for research on the immune response to SARS-CoV-2. Samples were obtained from the ongoing ImmuneRACE study (first 160 participants) and from 1,254 subjects provided by 6 global collaborators. Sample metadata almost always included a de-identified subject ID, COVID-19 status, age in years and sex. Where HLA class I and class II types were available, the types were taken from metadata supplied by the sample provider, not from assay-based typing. Results the study describes overall, beyond this receptor: The amount of clinical and demographic metadata varied by source and participant and was provided uncurated.

The germline V gene gives CDR1 as SGHRS and CDR2 as YFSETQ. There are 14 amino acids in the CDR3, from cysteine to phenylalanine inclusive. The CDR3 DNA has 42 bases and is translated from base 1. The V and J ends are trimmed by 0 bases and 0 bases, leaving 6 bases between them. The collaborating institutions used their own protocols to collect whole blood in K2EDTA tubes. For TCRbeta analysis, collaborators shipped samples as frozen whole blood, isolated PBMCs, or DNA extracted from either of those sample types. The sequence links TRBV5-1 to TRBJ2-5; the D gene is not confidently resolved. Input material: peripheral blood. The TCR originated in a human donor in a cohort sampled during active COVID-19. The CDR3 protein is CASSLVPYQETQYF. The sequenced DNA is TGCGCCAGCAGCTTGGTTCCGTACCAAGAGACCCAGTACTTC.